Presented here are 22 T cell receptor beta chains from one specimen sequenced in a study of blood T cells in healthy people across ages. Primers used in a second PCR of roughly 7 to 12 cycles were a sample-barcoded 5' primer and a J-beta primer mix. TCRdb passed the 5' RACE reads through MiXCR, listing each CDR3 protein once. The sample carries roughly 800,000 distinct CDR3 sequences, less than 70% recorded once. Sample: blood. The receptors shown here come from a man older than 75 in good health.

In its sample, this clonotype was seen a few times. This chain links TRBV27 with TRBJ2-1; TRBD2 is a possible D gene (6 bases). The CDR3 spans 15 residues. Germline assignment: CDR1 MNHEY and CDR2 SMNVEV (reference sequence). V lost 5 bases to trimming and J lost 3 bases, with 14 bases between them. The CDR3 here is CASSEIAVDYNEQFF. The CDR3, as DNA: TGTGCCAGCAGTGAAATAGCGGTGGACTACAATGAGCAGTTCTTC.

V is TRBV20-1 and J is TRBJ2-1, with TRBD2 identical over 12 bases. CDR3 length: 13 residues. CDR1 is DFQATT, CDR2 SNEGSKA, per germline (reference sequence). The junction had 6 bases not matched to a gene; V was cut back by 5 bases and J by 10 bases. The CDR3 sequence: CSAGTSGSGEQFF. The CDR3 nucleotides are TGCAGTGCTGGGACTAGCGGGTCGGGAGAGCAGTTCTTC.

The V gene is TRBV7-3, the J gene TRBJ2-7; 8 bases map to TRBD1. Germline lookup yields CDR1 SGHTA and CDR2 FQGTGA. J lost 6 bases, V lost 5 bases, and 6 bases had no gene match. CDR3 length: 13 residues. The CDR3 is CASSRSDRGEQYF. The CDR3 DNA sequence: TGTGCCAGCAGCCGCTCCGACAGGGGCGAGCAGTACTTC.

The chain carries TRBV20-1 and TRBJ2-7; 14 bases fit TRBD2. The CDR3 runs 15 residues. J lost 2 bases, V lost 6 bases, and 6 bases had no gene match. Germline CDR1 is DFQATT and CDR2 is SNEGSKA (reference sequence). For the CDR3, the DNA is TGCAGTGCCCTGAGACTAGCGGGAGGGACCTACGAGCAGTACTTC. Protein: CSALRLAGGTYEQYF.

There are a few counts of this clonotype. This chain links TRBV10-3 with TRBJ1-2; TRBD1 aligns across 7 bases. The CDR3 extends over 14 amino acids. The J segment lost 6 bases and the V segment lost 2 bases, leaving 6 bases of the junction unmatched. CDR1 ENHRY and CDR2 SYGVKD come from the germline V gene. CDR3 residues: CAISERQGGNGYTF. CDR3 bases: TGTGCCATCAGTGAGAGGCAGGGGGGAAATGGCTACACCTTC.

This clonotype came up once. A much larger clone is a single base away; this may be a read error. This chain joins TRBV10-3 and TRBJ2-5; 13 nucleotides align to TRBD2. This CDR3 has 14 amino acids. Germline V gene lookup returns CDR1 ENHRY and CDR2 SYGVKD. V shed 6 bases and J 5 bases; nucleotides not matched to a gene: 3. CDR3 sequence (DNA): TGTGCCATCAGCGAGGGACTAGCGGGGGAGACCCAGTACTTC. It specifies CAISEGLAGETQYF.

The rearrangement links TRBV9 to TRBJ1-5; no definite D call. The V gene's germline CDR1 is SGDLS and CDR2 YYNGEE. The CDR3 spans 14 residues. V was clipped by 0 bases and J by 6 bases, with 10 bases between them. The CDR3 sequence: CASSVGYGSQPQHF. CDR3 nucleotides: TGTGCCAGCAGCGTAGGGTACGGTTCTCAGCCCCAGCATTTT.

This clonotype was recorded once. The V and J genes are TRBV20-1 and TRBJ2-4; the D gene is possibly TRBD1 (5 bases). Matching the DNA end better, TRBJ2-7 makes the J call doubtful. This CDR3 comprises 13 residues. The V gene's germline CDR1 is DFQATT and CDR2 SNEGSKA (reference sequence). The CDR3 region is CSAGQVVIYEQYF. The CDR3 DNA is TGCAGTGCGGGGCAGGTAGTAATCTACGAGCAGTACTTC.

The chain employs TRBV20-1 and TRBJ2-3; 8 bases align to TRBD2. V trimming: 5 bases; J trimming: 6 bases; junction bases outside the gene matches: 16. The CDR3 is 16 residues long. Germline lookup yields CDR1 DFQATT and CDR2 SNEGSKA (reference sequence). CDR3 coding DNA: TGCAGTGCTGGTTACTCGGGACTAGTAATATCTGATACGCAGTATTTT. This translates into CSAGYSGLVISDTQYF.

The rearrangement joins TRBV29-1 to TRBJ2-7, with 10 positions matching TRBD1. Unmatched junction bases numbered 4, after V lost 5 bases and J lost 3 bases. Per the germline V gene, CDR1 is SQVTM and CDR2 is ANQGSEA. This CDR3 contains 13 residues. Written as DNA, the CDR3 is TGCAGCGTTACCGGGACAGGGGTCTACGAGCAGTACTTC. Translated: CSVTGTGVYEQYF.

The chain's CDR3 is CATAGQGDSGYTF. The CDR3 DNA follows: TGTGCCACCGCGGGGCAGGGGGATTCTGGCTACACCTTC. This sequence joins TRBV10-3 and TRBJ1-2, with TRBD1 matching 7 bases. Germline V gene sequence: CDR1 ENHRY, CDR2 SYGVKD. With V trimmed by 10 bases and J by 7 bases, 12 bases remained unmatched. This CDR3 comprises 13 residues.

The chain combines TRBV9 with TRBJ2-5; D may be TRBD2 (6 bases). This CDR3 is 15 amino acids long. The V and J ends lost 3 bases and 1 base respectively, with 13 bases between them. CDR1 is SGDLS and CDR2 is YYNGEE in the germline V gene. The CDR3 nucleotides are TGTGCCAGCAGCGCATGGGGGGATATCCAAGAGACCCAGTACTTC. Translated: CASSAWGDIQETQYF.

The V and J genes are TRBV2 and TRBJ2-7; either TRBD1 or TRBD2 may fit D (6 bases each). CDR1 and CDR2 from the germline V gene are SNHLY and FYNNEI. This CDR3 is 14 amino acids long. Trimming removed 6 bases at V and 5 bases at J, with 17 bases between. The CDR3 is CASRDGPGANEQYF. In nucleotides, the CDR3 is TGTGCCAGCAGAGATGGACCGGGGGCCAACGAGCAGTACTTC. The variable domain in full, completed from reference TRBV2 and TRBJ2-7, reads EPEVTQTPSHQVTQMGQEVILRCVPISNHLYFYWYRQILGQKVEFLVSFYNNEISEKSEIFDDQFSVERPDGSNFTLKIRSTKLEDSAMYFCASRDGPGANEQYFGPGTRLTVT.

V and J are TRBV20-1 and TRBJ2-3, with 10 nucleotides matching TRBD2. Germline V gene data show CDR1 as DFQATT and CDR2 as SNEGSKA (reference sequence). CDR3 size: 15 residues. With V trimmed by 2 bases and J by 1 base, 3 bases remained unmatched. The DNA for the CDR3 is TGCAGTGCTAGACCCGGGACTAGCGGCACAGATACGCAGTATTTT. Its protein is CSARPGTSGTDTQYF.

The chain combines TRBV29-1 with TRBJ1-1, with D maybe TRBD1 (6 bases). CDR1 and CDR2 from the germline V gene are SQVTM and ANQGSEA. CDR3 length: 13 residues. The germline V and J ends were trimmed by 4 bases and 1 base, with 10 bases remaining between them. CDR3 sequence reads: CSVVQGANTEAFF. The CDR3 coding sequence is TGCAGCGTTGTACAGGGTGCGAACACTGAAGCTTTCTTT. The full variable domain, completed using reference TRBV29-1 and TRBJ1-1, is SAVISQKPSRDICQRGTSLTIQCQVDSQVTMMFWYRQQPGQSLTLIATANQGSEATYESGFVIDKFPISRPNLTFSTLTVSNMSPEDSSIYLCSVVQGANTEAFFGQGTRLTVV.

The DNA of the CDR3 is TGTGCCAGCAGCTGGACTAGTCAGGATACGCAGTATTTT. The encoded protein is CASSWTSQDTQYF. The chain recombines TRBV7-2 with TRBJ2-3; 7 bases align to TRBD2. Germline lookup yields CDR1 SGHTA and CDR2 FQGNSA. The CDR3 totals 13 residues. Trimming cost V 4 bases and J 6 bases; bases outside gene matches: 4.

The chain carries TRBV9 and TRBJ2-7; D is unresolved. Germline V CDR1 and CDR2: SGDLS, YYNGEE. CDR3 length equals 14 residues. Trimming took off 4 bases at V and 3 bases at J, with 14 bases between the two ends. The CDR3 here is CASSYDGNSYEQYF. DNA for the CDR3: TGTGCCAGCAGCTACGACGGAAATAGCTACGAGCAGTACTTC.

The CDR3 bases are TGCGCCAGCAGCTTCCGGGACACCAACTACGAGCAGTACTTC. It encodes CASSFRDTNYEQYF. The chain recombines TRBV5-1 with TRBJ2-7; D possibly corresponds to TRBD1 (6 bases). V was cut by 2 bases and J by 3 bases, with 12 bases left in between. This CDR3 has 14 amino acids. Germline V gives CDR1 SGHRS, CDR2 YFSETQ.

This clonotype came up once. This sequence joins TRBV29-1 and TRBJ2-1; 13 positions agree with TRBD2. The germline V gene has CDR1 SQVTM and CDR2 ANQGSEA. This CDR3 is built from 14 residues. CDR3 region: CSSSGTSGTGEQFF. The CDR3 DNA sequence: TGCAGTTCATCCGGGACTAGCGGGACCGGTGAGCAGTTCTTC.

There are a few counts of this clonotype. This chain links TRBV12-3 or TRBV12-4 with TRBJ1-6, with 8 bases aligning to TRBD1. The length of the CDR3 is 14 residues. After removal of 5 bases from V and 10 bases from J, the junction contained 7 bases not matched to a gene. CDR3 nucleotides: TGTGCCAGCAGTCTTCAGGACAGGGAGTCACCCCTCCACTTT. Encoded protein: CASSLQDRESPLHF.

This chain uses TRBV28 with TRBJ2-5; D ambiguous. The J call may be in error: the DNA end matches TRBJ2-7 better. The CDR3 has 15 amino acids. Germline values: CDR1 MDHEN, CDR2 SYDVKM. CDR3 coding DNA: TGTGCCAGCAGGAACTATGGGTCGGAAAACTACGAGCAGTACTTC. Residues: CASRNYGSENYEQYF.

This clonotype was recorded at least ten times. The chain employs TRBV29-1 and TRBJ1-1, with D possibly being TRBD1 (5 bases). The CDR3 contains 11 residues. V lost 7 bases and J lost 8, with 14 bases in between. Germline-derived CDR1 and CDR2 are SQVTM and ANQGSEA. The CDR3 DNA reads TGCAGCGCCGCTAGCGGACACGAAGCTTTCTTT. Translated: CSAASGHEAFF.